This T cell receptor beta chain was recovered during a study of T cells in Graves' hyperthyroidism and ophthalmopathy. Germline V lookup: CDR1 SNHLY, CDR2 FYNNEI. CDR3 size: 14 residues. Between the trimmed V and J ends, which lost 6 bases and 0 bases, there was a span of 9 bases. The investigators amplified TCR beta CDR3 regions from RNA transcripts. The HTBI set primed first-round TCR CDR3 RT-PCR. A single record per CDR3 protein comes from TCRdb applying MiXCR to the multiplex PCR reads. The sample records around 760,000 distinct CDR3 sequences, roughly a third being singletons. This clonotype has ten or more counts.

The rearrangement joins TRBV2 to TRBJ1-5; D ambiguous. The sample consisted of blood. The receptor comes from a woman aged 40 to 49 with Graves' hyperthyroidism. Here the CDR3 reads CASSEDGSNQPQHF. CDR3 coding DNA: TGTGCCAGCAGCGAGGACGGTAGCAATCAGCCCCAGCATTTT.